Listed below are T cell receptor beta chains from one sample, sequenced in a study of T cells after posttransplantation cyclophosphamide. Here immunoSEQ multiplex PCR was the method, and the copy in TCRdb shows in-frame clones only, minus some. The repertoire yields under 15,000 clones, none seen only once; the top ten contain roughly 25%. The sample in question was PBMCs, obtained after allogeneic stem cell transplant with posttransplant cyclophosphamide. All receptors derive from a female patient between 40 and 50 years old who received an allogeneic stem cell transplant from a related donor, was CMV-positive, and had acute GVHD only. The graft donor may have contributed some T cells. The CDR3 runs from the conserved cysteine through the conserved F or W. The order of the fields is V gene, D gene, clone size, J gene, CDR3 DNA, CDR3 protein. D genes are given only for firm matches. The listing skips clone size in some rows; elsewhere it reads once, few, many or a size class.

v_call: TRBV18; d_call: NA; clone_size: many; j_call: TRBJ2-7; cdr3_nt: TGTGCCAGCTCACCACAACTAGGGCAAACCTCCTACGAGCAGTACTTC; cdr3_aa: CASSPQLGQTSYEQYF
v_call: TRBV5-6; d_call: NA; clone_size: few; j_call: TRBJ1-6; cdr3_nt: TGTGCCAGCAGCTATTGGCGACAGGAGAATTCACCCCTCCACTTT; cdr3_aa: CASSYWRQENSPLHF
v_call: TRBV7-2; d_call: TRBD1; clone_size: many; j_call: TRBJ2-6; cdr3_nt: TGTGCCAGCAGCTTAGCATTGACAGGGGGAATTTTCTCTGGGGCCAACGTCCTGACTTTC; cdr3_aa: CASSLALTGGIFSGANVLTF
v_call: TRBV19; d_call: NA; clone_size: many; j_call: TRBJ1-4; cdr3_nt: TGTGCCAGTAGTATCCCGCGGGCCTTAAGTAGTGAAAAACTGTTTTTT; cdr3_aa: CASSIPRALSSEKLFF
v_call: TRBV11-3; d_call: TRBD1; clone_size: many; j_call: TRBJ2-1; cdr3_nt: TGTGCCAGCAGCTTCTCGACAGGGGGTGATGAGCAGTTCTTC; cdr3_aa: CASSFSTGGDEQFF
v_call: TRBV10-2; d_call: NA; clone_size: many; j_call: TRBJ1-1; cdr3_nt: TGCGCCAGCAGAACAGGTACGAACACTGAAGCTTTCTTT; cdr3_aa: CASRTGTNTEAFF
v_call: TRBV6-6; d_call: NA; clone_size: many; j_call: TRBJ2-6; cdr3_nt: TGTGCCAGCTCTGTCTCTGGGGCCAACGTCCTGACTTTC; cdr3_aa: CASSVSGANVLTF
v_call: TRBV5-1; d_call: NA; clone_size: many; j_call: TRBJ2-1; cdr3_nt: TGCGCCAGCAGCTTGGTTCAGGGTGGTGAGCAGTTCTTC; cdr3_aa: CASSLVQGGEQFF
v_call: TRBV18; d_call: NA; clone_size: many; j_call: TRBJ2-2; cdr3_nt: TGTGCCAGCTCACGGCAGGGGAACACCGGGGAGCTGTTTTTT; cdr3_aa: CASSRQGNTGELFF
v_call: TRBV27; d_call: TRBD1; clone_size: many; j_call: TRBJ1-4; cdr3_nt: TGTGCCAGCAGTTTAGACCCAGGGGGCTATGAAAAACTGTTTTTT; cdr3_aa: CASSLDPGGYEKLFF
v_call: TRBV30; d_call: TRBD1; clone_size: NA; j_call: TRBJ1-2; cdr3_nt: TGTGCCTGGAGACGGGGACAGGGCGATGGCTACACCTTC; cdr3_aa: CAWRRGQGDGYTF
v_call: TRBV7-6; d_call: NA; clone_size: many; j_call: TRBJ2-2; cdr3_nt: TGTGCCAGCAGCTTATATTCCGGGGCCGGGGAGCTGTTTTTT; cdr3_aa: CASSLYSGAGELFF
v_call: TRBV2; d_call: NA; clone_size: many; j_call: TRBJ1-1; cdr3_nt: TGTGCCAGTATCGTCGGAGGGAACACTGAAGCTTTCTTT; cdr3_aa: CASIVGGNTEAFF
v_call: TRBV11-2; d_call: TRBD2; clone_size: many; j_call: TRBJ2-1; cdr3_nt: TGTGCCAGCAGCTTAGGGGCGGGGGCCTACAATGAGCAGTTCTTC; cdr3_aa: CASSLGAGAYNEQFF
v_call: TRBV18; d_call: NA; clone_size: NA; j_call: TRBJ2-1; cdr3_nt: TGTGCCGGCTCACCACTACAGGAATATGAGCAGTTCTTC; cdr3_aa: CAGSPLQEYEQFF
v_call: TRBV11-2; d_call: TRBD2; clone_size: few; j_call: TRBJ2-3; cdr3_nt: TGTGCCAGCAGCTTAGCTTGGACTAGCGGGGGGCCCGGCACAGATACGCAGTATTTT; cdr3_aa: CASSLAWTSGGPGTDTQYF
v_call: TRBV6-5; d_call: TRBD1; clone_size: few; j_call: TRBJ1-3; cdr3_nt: TGTGCCAGCAGGGAGACAGGGTCCGGAAACACCATATATTTT; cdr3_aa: CASRETGSGNTIYF
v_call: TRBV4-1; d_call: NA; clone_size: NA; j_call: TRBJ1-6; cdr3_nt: TGCGCCAGCAGCCAAGAGATTTGGGGGGGAAATTCACCCCTCCACTTT; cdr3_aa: CASSQEIWGGNSPLHF
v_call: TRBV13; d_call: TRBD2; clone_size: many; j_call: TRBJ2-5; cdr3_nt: TGTGCCAGCAGCCCCGGACTAGCGGGAGGGATAGAGACCCAGTACTTC; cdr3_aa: CASSPGLAGGIETQYF
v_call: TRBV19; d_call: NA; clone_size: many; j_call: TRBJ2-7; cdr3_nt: TGTGCCACCCCAGGAGGTCCGCATTACTACGAGCAGTACTTC; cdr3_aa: CATPGGPHYYEQYF
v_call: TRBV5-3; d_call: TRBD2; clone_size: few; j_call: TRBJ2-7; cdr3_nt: TGTGCCAGAAGTATGGGGGGGGGCGAGCAGTACTTC; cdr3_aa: CARSMGGGEQYF
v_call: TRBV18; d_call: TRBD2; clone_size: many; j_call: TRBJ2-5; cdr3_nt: TGTGCCAGCTCACCCCGACTAGCGGGAGAGACCCAGTACTTC; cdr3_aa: CASSPRLAGETQYF
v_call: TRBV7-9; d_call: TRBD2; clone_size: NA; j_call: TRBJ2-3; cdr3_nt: TGTGCCAGCAGCCCAGCTGGACTAGCGGGAGGTGATACGCAGTATTTT; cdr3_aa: CASSPAGLAGGDTQYF
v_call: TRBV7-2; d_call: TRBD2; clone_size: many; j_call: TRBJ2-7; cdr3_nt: TGTGCCAGCAGCCCGTGGACTAGCCGCCCCTACGAGCAGTACTTC; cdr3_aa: CASSPWTSRPYEQYF
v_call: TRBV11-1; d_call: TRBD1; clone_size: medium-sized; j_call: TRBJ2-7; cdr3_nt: TGTGCCAGCAGCACTTTGGACAGGGGTTTGGGCGAGCAGTACTTC; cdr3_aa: CASSTLDRGLGEQYF
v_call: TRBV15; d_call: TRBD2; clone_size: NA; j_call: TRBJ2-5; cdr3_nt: TGTGCCACCAGCAGTCTCAGAGGACTAGCGGGACGGAAGACCCAGTACTTC; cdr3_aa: CATSSLRGLAGRKTQYF
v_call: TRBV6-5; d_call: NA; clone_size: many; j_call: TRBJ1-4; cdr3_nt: TGTGCCAGCAGTTACTCCGGCGGATCTAATGAAAAACTGTTTTTT; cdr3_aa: CASSYSGGSNEKLFF
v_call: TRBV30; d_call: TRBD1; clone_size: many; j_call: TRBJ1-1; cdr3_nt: TGTGCCTGGACAGGACAGGGGAACACTGAAGCTTTCTTT; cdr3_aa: CAWTGQGNTEAFF
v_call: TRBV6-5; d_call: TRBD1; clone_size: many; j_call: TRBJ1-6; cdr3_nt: TGTGCCAGCAGCAGACAGGGAACCTATAATTCACCCCTCCACTTT; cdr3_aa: CASSRQGTYNSPLHF
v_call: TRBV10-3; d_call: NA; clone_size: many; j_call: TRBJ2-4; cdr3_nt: TGTGCCATCAGTGCCGGAGAAAAAAACATTCAGTACTTC; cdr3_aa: CAISAGEKNIQYF
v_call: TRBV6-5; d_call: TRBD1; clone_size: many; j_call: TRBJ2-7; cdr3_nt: TGTGCCAGCAGCCGACAGGGTTACGAGCAGTACTTC; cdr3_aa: CASSRQGYEQYF
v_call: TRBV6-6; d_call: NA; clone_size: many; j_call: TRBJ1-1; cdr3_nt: TGTGCCAGCAGTTACTCCGGCAGGGGGAACACTGAAGCTTTCTTT; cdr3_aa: CASSYSGRGNTEAFF
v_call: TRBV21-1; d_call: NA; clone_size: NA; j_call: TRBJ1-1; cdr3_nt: TGTGCCAGCAGCAGAGATATGGACAGGGCACAATACGTAGCTTTCTTT; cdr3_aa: CASSRDMDRAQYVAFF
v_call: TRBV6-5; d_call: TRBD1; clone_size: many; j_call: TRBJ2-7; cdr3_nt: TGTGCCAGCCGGGACAGGGGCTCCTACGAGCAGTACTTC; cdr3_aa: CASRDRGSYEQYF
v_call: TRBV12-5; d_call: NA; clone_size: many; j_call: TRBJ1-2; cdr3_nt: TGTGCTAGTGGTTTGGTCGTGGAGGCGGGCTACACCTTC; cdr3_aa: CASGLVVEAGYTF
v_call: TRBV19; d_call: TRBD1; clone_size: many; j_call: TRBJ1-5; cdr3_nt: TGTGCCAGTAGTTGGACAGGGCGGGAGAAGCCCCAGCATTTT; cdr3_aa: CASSWTGREKPQHF
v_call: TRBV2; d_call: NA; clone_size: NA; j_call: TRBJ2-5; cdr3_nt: TGTGCCAGCCCAGGACAGTACCAAGAGACCCAGTACTTC; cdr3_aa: CASPGQYQETQYF
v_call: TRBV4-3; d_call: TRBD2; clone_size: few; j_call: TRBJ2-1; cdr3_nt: TGCGCCAGCAGCCAAGGGACTGGCGGGAGGGGGACGTCCTACAATGAGCAGTTCTTC; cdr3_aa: CASSQGTGGRGTSYNEQFF
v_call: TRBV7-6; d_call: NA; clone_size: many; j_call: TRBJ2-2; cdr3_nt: TGTGCCAGCAGCCCCCGGCAGGGTCTGGGTAACACCGGGGAGCTGTTTTTT; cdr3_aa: CASSPRQGLGNTGELFF
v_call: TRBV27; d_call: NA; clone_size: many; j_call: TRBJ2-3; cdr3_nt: TGTGCCAGCAGCACTACAGATACGCAGTATTTT; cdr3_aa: CASSTTDTQYF
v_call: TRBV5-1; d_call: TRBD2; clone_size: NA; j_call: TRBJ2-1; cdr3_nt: TGCGCCAGCAGCTTGGCCAGGGCTAGCGGGGGCTACAATGAGCAGTTCTTC; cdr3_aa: CASSLARASGGYNEQFF
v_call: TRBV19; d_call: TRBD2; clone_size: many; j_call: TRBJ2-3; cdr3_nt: TGTGCCAGTAGTATTCCGGGACTAGCTACAGATACGCAGTATTTT; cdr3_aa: CASSIPGLATDTQYF
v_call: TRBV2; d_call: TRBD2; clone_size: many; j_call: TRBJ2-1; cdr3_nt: TGTGCCAGCAGTGACACCCTAACTAGCGGGGGTTTCTTC; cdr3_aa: CASSDTLTSGGFF